This TCR beta chain was captured in a study of follicular helper T cells after annual influenza vaccination. Study-level information: Blood was drawn on days 0, 7 and 28 after vaccination.

The length of the CDR3 is 17 residues. Germline CDR1 is SGHKS and CDR2 is YYEKEE (reference sequence). V was clipped by 3 bases and J by 0 bases; unmatched bases: 6. Method: immunoSEQ multiplex PCR; TCRdb's copy keeps in-frame clones and lacks some. In the table there are thousands of clones, under 85% of which are singletons. Time point defined: 2015-2016 season, 7 days after influenza vaccination. The chain has TRBV5-5 and TRBJ1-4; TRBD1 matches at 9 bases. This clonotype originated in an adult who received the influenza vaccine. This specimen was CXCR5+ CD38- circulating T follicular helper cells from blood, taken 7 days after influenza vaccination. The subset: circulating Tfh, non-naive CD4+CXCR5+PD-1+ (ICOS+CD38+ or ICOS-CD38-). CDR3 sequence: CASSWGQGFSTNEKLFF. As DNA, the CDR3 is TGTGCCAGCAGCTGGGGACAGGGATTTTCAACTAATGAAAAACTGTTTTTT.